The 21 T cell receptor beta chains below were found in one sample sequenced in a study of T-cell memory formation after mild COVID-19. TCRdb processed the 5' RACE reads anew with MiXCR; each CDR3 protein has one entry. The sample has some 290,000 distinct CDR3 sequences, around 15% seen once. Sequenced sample: PBMCs or a T cell subset sorted from them (not recorded which). The receptors derive from a young man who had mild COVID-19 (a few samples of this study predate the infection). Cell type and time point are not known.

This clonotype was detected only a few times. This rearrangement joins TRBV29-1 to TRBJ1-1; the D gene is possibly TRBD1 (5 bases). CDR1 and CDR2 (germline): SQVTM, ANQGSEA. The CDR3 has 13 amino acids. With 7 bases removed from V and 8 bases from J, the gap between germline ends came to 20 bases. CDR3 region: CSGIAGRGREAFF. CDR3 DNA sequence: TGCAGCGGCATCGCGGGAAGGGGAAGAGAAGCTTTCTTT.

This clonotype was detected many times. The chain employs TRBV12-3 or TRBV12-4 and TRBJ2-2; 9 bases align to TRBD1. Trimming cost V 1 base and J 1 base; bases outside gene matches: 7. The CDR3 runs 18 residues. In nucleotides, the CDR3 is TGTGCCAGCAGTTTAGGAGACCGGGACAGGGAGAACACCGGGGAGCTGTTTTTT. Translating gives CASSLGDRDRENTGELFF.

This clonotype was observed at least ten times. The chain combines TRBV5-1 with TRBJ2-1; D is possibly TRBD1 (5 bases). Trimming shortened V by 1 base and J by 4 bases, and 18 bases separated the two germline ends. Germline V gene sequence: CDR1 SGHRS, CDR2 YFSETQ. The CDR3 is made up of 17 amino acids. The CDR3 region is CASSLRNRPTWYNEQFF. CDR3 nucleotide sequence: TGCGCCAGCAGCTTGAGAAACAGGCCAACATGGTACAATGAGCAGTTCTTC.

In this sample, this clonotype turned up a few times. The chain uses TRBV4-1 and TRBJ2-3; TRBD2 matches 9 bases. The CDR3 has 14 amino acids. CDR1 and CDR2 (germline): MGHRA, YSYEKL. With 7 bases clipped from V and 4 bases from J, the junction kept 6 bases outside the gene matches. The CDR3 DNA reads as TGCGCCAGCAAGTCTAGCGGGGAAGCAGATACGCAGTATTTT. It codes for CASKSSGEADTQYF.

V gene TRBV7-2 combines with J gene TRBJ1-4; a possible D gene is TRBD1 (6 bases). There are 17 residues in the CDR3. CDR1 is SGHTA, CDR2 FQGNSA, per germline. V shed 1 base and J shed 2 bases, with 14 bases lying between them. Here the CDR3 DNA reads TGTGCCAGCAGCTTAGTGGGCAGGGGATGGACTAATGAAAAACTGTTTTTT. Translation: CASSLVGRGWTNEKLFF.

The V gene is TRBV10-3, the J gene TRBJ2-1; 11 nucleotides align to TRBD2. This CDR3 comprises 15 residues. V was pared by 4 bases and J by 5 bases, with 4 bases of the junction left unmatched. The germline V gene encodes CDR1 ENHRY and CDR2 SYGVKD. For the CDR3, the DNA is TGTGCCATCAGTGGGAATAGCGGGGGGGACAATGAGCAGTTCTTC. Residues: CAISGNSGGDNEQFF.

The chain employs TRBV20-1 and TRBJ2-1, with a possible D match to TRBD2 (5 bases). Trimming shortened V by 5 bases and J by 6 bases, and 17 bases separated the two germline ends. CDR1 and CDR2 (germline): DFQATT, SNEGSKA (reference sequence). The CDR3 runs 14 residues. CDR3 amino acids: CSAEDSRGGNEQFF. Written as DNA, the CDR3 is TGCAGTGCTGAGGACTCCCGAGGAGGCAATGAGCAGTTCTTC.

The rearrangement links TRBV27 to TRBJ1-6, with D perhaps matching TRBD1 (5 bases). The germline V and J ends were trimmed by 7 bases and 9 bases, with 13 bases remaining between them. The CDR3 spans 13 residues. The germline V gene has CDR1 MNHEY and CDR2 SMNVEV (reference sequence). CDR3: CASTTAGGSPLHF. The DNA of the CDR3 is TGTGCCAGCACCACTGCGGGGGGTTCACCCCTCCACTTT.

This clonotype has a count of ten or more. This chain's CDR3 is CASSLQGNTPLHF. Written as DNA, the CDR3 is TGTGCCAGCAGCTTACAGGGGAATACACCCCTCCACTTT. The chain combines TRBV7-9 with TRBJ1-6; tentatively, D is TRBD1 (6 bases). CDR1 and CDR2 from the germline V gene are SEHNR and FQNEAQ (reference sequence). With 2 bases removed from V and 11 bases from J, the gap between germline ends came to 10 bases. There are 13 residues in the CDR3. The full variable domain, with the rest looked up from reference TRBV7-9 and TRBJ1-6, is DTGVSQNPRHKITKRGQNVTFRCDPISEHNRLYWYRQTLGQGPEFLTYFQNEAQLEKSRLLSDRFSAERPKGSFSTLEIQRTEQGDSAMYLCASSLQGNTPLHFGNGTRLTVT.

The sample holds many counts of this clonotype. This sequence joins TRBV5-1 and TRBJ1-2; D not resolved. CDR3 size: 16 residues. The germline V and J ends were trimmed by 2 bases and 4 bases, with 18 bases remaining between them. Germline CDR1 is SGHRS and CDR2 is YFSETQ. As DNA, the CDR3 is TGCGCCAGCAGCTTTGGGCTGGAAGAAAGCGGCTATGGCTACACCTTC. Translating it yields CASSFGLEESGYGYTF.

This chain connects TRBV4-1 to TRBJ1-5; D gene ambiguous. Trimming took off 2 bases at V and 4 bases at J, with 6 bases between the two ends. CDR1 and CDR2 from the germline V gene are MGHRA and YSYEKL. This CDR3 has 13 amino acids. CDR3 region: CASSQTDNQPQHF. CDR3 nucleotides: TGCGCCAGCAGCCAAACGGATAATCAGCCCCAGCATTTT.

The chain carries TRBV9 and TRBJ1-2; D is possibly TRBD1 (6 bases). The V and J ends lost 3 bases and 4 bases respectively, with 16 bases between them. In germline, CDR1 is SGDLS, CDR2 YYNGEE. This CDR3 contains 15 residues. The CDR3 nucleotides are TGTGCCAGCAGCGAACGACAGGATGGGGTCTATGGCTACACCTTC. Residues: CASSERQDGVYGYTF.

Points on this clonotype: An end of the junction does not agree with germline; a read error may underlie this. J is TRBJ1-5 and V is TRBV5-1; no reliable D call. The CDR3 spans 13 residues. Germline values: CDR1 SGHRS, CDR2 YFSETQ. CDR3 sequence: CARSLDSRQPQHF. The CDR3 nucleotides are TGCGCCAGAAGCTTGGATAGCCGGCAGCCCCAGCATTTT. Full variable domain (remainder filled in from reference TRBV5-1 and TRBJ1-5): KAGVTQTPRYLIKTRGQQVTLSCSPISGHRSVSWYQQTPGQGLQFLFEYFSETQRNKGNFPGRFSGRQFSNSRSEMNVSTLELGDSALYLCARSLDSRQPQHFGDGTRLSIL.

Only a few counts were recorded for this clonotype. The J gene is TRBJ1-2, the V gene TRBV6-1, with D perhaps matching TRBD1 (6 bases). CDR3 length equals 15 residues. CDR1 is MNHNS, CDR2 SASEGT, per germline. Trimming took off 6 bases at V and 3 bases at J, with 17 bases between the two ends. The CDR3 bases are TGTGCCAGCAGCCCTAGGGCAGGGGATTACTATGGCTACACCTTC. It codes for CASSPRAGDYYGYTF.

The chain carries TRBV23-1 and TRBJ2-1; D may be TRBD1 or TRBD2 (5 bases each). TRBV23-1 is known as an ORF, though its function is uncertain. V lost 6 bases to trimming and J lost 5 bases, with 23 bases between them. The CDR3 consists of 17 residues. CDR3 loop: CASSGPPRGRIDNEQFF. In DNA form, the CDR3 reads TGCGCCAGCAGCGGCCCTCCGAGGGGAAGAATCGACAATGAGCAGTTCTTC.

The chain is built from TRBV30 and TRBJ1-1; 8 bases fit TRBD1. This CDR3 is 14 amino acids long. The V gene's germline CDR1 is GTSNPN and CDR2 SVGIG (reference sequence). Trimming removed 2 bases from V and 2 bases from J; junction bases left unmatched: 4. Written as DNA, the CDR3 is TGTGCCTGGAGTAGACAGGGGATTAACACTGAAGCTTTCTTT. Amino acid sequence: CAWSRQGINTEAFF.

Only a few counts were recorded for this clonotype. The chain employs TRBV9 and TRBJ2-1; no firm D call. Germline CDR1 and CDR2: SGDLS and YYNGEE. The CDR3 has 14 amino acids. V shed 0 bases and J shed 1 base, with 5 bases lying between them. The CDR3 DNA is TGTGCCAGCAGCGTAGAAGGATCCTACAATGAGCAGTTCTTC. Translation: CASSVEGSYNEQFF.

This clonotype came up a few times. The J gene is TRBJ1-2, the V gene TRBV7-2; unclear D gene. This CDR3 has 15 amino acids. Germline lookup yields CDR1 SGHTA and CDR2 FQGNSA. V shed 4 bases and J shed 4 bases, with 16 bases lying between them. CDR3 sequence: CASSSADVDSYGYTF. Here the CDR3 DNA reads TGTGCCAGCAGCTCCGCTGATGTGGACTCCTATGGCTACACCTTC.

This chain uses TRBV5-1 with TRBJ2-3; D is unclear. Trimming removed 2 bases from V and 2 bases from J, with 15 bases in between. Germline loops: CDR1 SGHRS, CDR2 YFSETQ. The CDR3 contains 16 residues. The CDR3 nucleotides are TGCGCCAGCAGCTTAATGACTTTCAGAGACACAGATACGCAGTATTTT. This encodes CASSLMTFRDTDTQYF.

The genes are TRBV6-2 or TRBV6-3 and TRBJ1-1; TRBD1 agrees at 7 bases. CDR3 size: 14 residues. Germline CDR1 and CDR2: MNHEY and SVGEGT. V dropped 2 bases and J dropped 4; count of bases not matched to a gene: 4. CDR3: CASSYTRQGTEAFF. CDR3 bases: TGTGCCAGCAGTTACACCCGACAGGGCACTGAAGCTTTCTTT.

This rearrangement joins TRBV7-2 to TRBJ1-1; D uncertain. V was cut by 1 base and J by 11 bases, with 11 bases left in between. Germline CDR1 and CDR2: SGHTA and FQGNSA. CDR3 length: 12 residues. The CDR3 DNA reads TGTGCCAGCAGCTTAGGTCTCCGGTGGGCTTTCTTT. It specifies CASSLGLRWAFF.